The 21 T cell receptor beta chains given below trace back to one sample, sequenced in a study of control samples from healthy donors and cancer patients. TCRdb's copy holds only in-frame clones and misses some; the assay was immunoSEQ multiplex PCR. The sample consists of about 60,000 clones, roughly nine tenths of them appearing once. The sample comprised PBMCs. These receptors all come from a man in his forties with colorectal cancer.

V is TRBV30 and J is TRBJ1-5, with TRBD1 as a possible D gene (5 bases). Germline CDR1 is GTSNPN and CDR2 is SVGIG (reference sequence). The CDR3 is made up of 14 amino acids. The V gene lost 1 base and the J gene lost 2 bases, with 9 bases spanning the gap. CDR3 nucleotide sequence: TGTGCCTGGAGTGGCAGGGCCGGCAATCAGCCCCAGCATTTT. This sequence encodes CAWSGRAGNQPQHF.

V usage is TRBV18 and J usage is TRBJ1-1, with a possible D match to TRBD1 (6 bases). This CDR3 is built from 14 residues. V was shortened by 6 bases and J by 4 bases, with 15 bases between the two germline ends. Looked up from germline, CDR1 is KGHSH and CDR2 is LQKENI. The CDR3 region is CASSPGGAATEAFF. The CDR3 DNA follows: TGTGCCAGCTCCCCTGGGGGGGCGGCCACTGAAGCTTTCTTT. Variable domain in full (rest from reference TRBV18 and TRBJ1-1): NAGVMQNPRHLVRRRGQEARLRCSPMKGHSHVYWYRQLPEEGLKFMVYLQKENIIDESGMPKERFSAEFPKEGPSILRIQQVVRGDSAAYFCASSPGGAATEAFFGQGTRLTVV.

The chain carries TRBV3-1 (or the pseudogene TRBV3-2) and TRBJ2-3; 10 bases agree with TRBD2. This CDR3 contains 12 residues. The germline CDR1 and CDR2 sequences are LGHDT and YNNKEL (reference sequence). The junction had 4 bases not matched to a gene; V was cut back by 4 bases and J by 12 bases. CDR3 in DNA: TGTGCCAGCAGCCCCCCTAGCGGGGGACAGTATTTT. Translating it yields CASSPPSGGQYF.

The chain employs TRBV19 and TRBJ1-3, with a weak D call TRBD1 (5 bases). Trimming shortened V by 3 bases and J by 2 bases, and 8 bases separated the two germline ends. Germline V gene lookup returns CDR1 LNHDA and CDR2 SQIVND (reference sequence). The CDR3 is 14 amino acids. Written as DNA, the CDR3 is TGTGCCAGTAGTATCGGGACCGCTGGAAACACCATATATTTT. Translation gives CASSIGTAGNTIYF.

This clone was detected once. The chain uses TRBV20-1 and TRBJ1-1; possibly TRBD1 for D (5 bases). The germline V and J ends were trimmed by 3 bases and 0 bases, with 11 bases remaining between them. CDR3 length: 14 amino acids. CDR1 is DFQATT and CDR2 is SNEGSKA in the germline V gene (reference sequence). CDR3 amino acids: CSASGWGMNTEAFF. The CDR3 DNA reads TGCAGTGCTAGTGGGTGGGGGATGAACACTGAAGCTTTCTTT.

The chain has TRBV11-2 and TRBJ1-3; tentative D call: TRBD1 (5 bases). With 3 bases removed from V and 4 bases from J, the gap between germline ends came to 13 bases. This CDR3 region has 15 residues. Germline V gene data show CDR1 as SGHAT and CDR2 as FQNNGV. The chain's CDR3 is CASSFGTKGGNTIYF. CDR3 nucleotides: TGTGCCAGCAGCTTCGGGACGAAGGGGGGAAACACCATATATTTT.

V and J are TRBV6-1 and TRBJ1-2, with D perhaps TRBD1 (5 bases). The V gene lost 2 bases and the J gene lost 4 bases, with 14 bases spanning the gap. Germline V lookup: CDR1 MNHNS, CDR2 SASEGT. The CDR3 spans 15 residues. DNA of the CDR3: TGTGCCAGCAGTGAAATGGAGGGGCCGACCTATGGCTACACCTTC. It encodes CASSEMEGPTYGYTF.

The sample holds one count of this clone. This chain uses TRBV3-1 (or the pseudogene TRBV3-2) with TRBJ1-3; 12 bases map to TRBD1. The CDR3 runs to 16 residues. After removal of 4 bases from V and 6 bases from J, the junction contained 7 bases not matched to a gene. Germline CDR1 reads LGHDT; CDR2 reads YNNKEL (reference sequence). The CDR3 bases are TGTGCCAGCAGCCCCTCTCCGGGACAGGGGGCAAACACCATATATTTT. This translates into CASSPSPGQGANTIYF.

The chain couples TRBV19 to TRBJ2-1; 7 bases are a match to TRBD1. V was clipped by 6 bases and J by 12 bases; unmatched bases: 14. The CDR3 is made up of 14 amino acids. The germline CDR1 and CDR2 sequences are LNHDA and SQIVND (reference sequence). The CDR3 nucleotides read TGTGCCAGTAGCCCCTCGACAGGGCTACGTGGGCAGTTCTTC. It yields the protein CASSPSTGLRGQFF.

The genes are TRBV6-6 and TRBJ2-5; 7 bases are shared with TRBD1. In germline, CDR1 is MNHNY, CDR2 SVGAGI (reference sequence). The CDR3 contains 16 residues. After removal of 8 bases from V and 3 bases from J, the junction contained 15 bases not matched to a gene. This chain's CDR3 is CASGKPPETGKETQYF. CDR3 DNA: TGTGCCAGCGGAAAGCCGCCGGAGACAGGGAAAGAGACCCAGTACTTC.

The rearrangement uses TRBV12-5 and TRBJ2-7, with 7 positions matching TRBD2. The V and J ends lost 7 bases and 2 bases, in that order; junction bases with no gene match: 8. CDR3 size: 14 residues. From germline, CDR1 is LGHNT and CDR2 FRNRAP. The CDR3 DNA sequence: TGTGCTAGTGCCCTTTCACGGGGGGCCTACGAGCAGTACTTC. Amino acid sequence: CASALSRGAYEQYF.

This chain connects TRBV6-5 to TRBJ1-4; 10 bases agree with TRBD1. Germline V gene data show CDR1 as MNHEY and CDR2 as SVGAGI. CDR3 length: 14 amino acids. V lost 6 bases, J lost 8 bases, and 6 bases stayed unmatched. The CDR3 bases are TGTGCCAGCAGCCGACAGGGGGCAGGAGAAAAACTGTTTTTT. This encodes CASSRQGAGEKLFF.

The chain recombines TRBV5-1 with TRBJ1-2; 8 nucleotides agree with TRBD1. CDR1 SGHRS and CDR2 YFSETQ come from the germline V gene. V was clipped by 2 bases and J by 8 bases; unmatched bases: 11. The CDR3 runs to 15 residues. CDR3 DNA: TGCGCCAGCAGCTTCGGGACAGGAAGGGTGGCGGGCTACACCTTC. Translated: CASSFGTGRVAGYTF.

V gene TRBV29-1 combines with J gene TRBJ1-1; weak D call: TRBD1 (6 bases). The CDR3 sequence is 11 residues long. The germline V gene has CDR1 SQVTM and CDR2 ANQGSEA. V dropped 7 bases and J dropped 6 bases, with 12 bases sitting between them. CDR3 amino acids: CSAYRDAEAFF. DNA of the CDR3: TGCAGCGCCTACAGGGACGCTGAAGCTTTCTTT. Supplemented by reference TRBV29-1 and TRBJ1-1, the full variable domain reads SAVISQKPSRDICQRGTSLTIQCQVDSQVTMMFWYRQQPGQSLTLIATANQGSEATYESGFVIDKFPISRPNLTFSTLTVSNMSPEDSSIYLCSAYRDAEAFFGQGTRLTVV.

V gene TRBV5-1 combines with J gene TRBJ2-1; 10 positions agree with TRBD2. V lost 4 bases and J lost 7; bases outside the gene matches: 5. The CDR3 consists of 14 residues. Germline CDR1 is SGHRS and CDR2 is YFSETQ. CDR3 sequence (DNA): TGCGCCAGCAGCAGCGGGGGGGCAAGTAATGAGCAGTTCTTC. It specifies CASSSGGASNEQFF.

V gene TRBV28 combines with J gene TRBJ2-7; the D call may be TRBD1 or TRBD2 (5 bases each). Trimming stripped 6 bases from V and 6 bases from J, with 9 bases between. Germline V lookup: CDR1 MDHEN, CDR2 SYDVKM. This CDR3 has 11 amino acids. CDR3 in DNA: TGTGCCAGCAGGGGGGTGTTCGAGCAGTACTTC. Translating gives CASRGVFEQYF.

This chain uses TRBV5-4 with TRBJ2-2; D perhaps matches TRBD2 (5 bases). Germline V gene lookup returns CDR1 SGHNT and CDR2 YYREEE (reference sequence). The CDR3 spans 16 residues. Trimming pared 3 bases from V and 4 bases from J, leaving 16 bases between. This CDR3 reads CASSSRGRSLTGELFF. The CDR3 region has the DNA TGTGCCAGCAGCTCCCGAGGGCGTTCCCTCACCGGGGAGCTGTTTTTT.

The chain couples TRBV19 to TRBJ2-2; D unresolved. The CDR3 consists of 13 residues. CDR1 is LNHDA and CDR2 is SQIVND in the germline V gene (reference sequence). Trimming pared 7 bases from V and 1 base from J, leaving 7 bases between. The CDR3 loop reads CASNPGNTGELFF. The CDR3 bases are TGTGCCAGTAACCCAGGGAACACCGGGGAGCTGTTTTTT.

V gene TRBV6-1 combines with J gene TRBJ1-1; D not resolved. V was pared by 0 bases and J by 4 bases, with 9 bases between. The germline gives CDR1 MNHNS, CDR2 SASEGT. This CDR3 spans 14 amino acids. The CDR3, as DNA: TGTGCCAGCAGTGAAGCGCGCAGGCGCACTGAAGCTTTCTTT. It codes for CASSEARRRTEAFF.

The J gene is TRBJ2-6, the V gene TRBV3-1 (or the pseudogene TRBV3-2), with 14 bases fitting TRBD2. This CDR3 spans 17 amino acids. Trimming cost V 3 bases and J 3 bases; bases outside gene matches: 1. In germline, CDR1 is LGHDT, CDR2 YNNKEL (reference sequence). In DNA, the CDR3 is TGTGCCAGCAGCCACGGACTAGCGGGGGGTGGGGCCAACGTCCTGACTTTC. This codes for CASSHGLAGGGANVLTF.

The J gene is TRBJ1-5, the V gene TRBV24-1; no clear D gene. Germline CDR1 reads KGHDR; CDR2 reads SFDVKD. The CDR3 consists of 14 residues. V gave up 5 bases and J gave up 0 bases, with 7 bases separating them. For the CDR3, the DNA is TGTGCCACCAGTGCATCAAATAGCAATCAGCCCCAGCATTTT. It translates to CATSASNSNQPQHF.